This T cell receptor (beta chain) was identified in a study of blood T cells in healthy people across ages (dated by TCRdb to the mid-2010s). With regard to the full study: In model experiments, roughly one uniquely barcoded TCR beta cDNA molecule per two T cells was captured by template switching. Age-related changes in TCR beta repertoire diversity were measured in the study by deep sequencing normalized with unique cDNA molecular identifiers. The donors were split into four age groups: young (average around 17 years), middle-aged (39), aged (approximately 60) and long-lived (roughly 80). Using the same blood draw, the study looked at two additional independent replicas of 1 million unique cDNA reads for two donors, one aged 18 to 30 and the other aged 80 or older. The investigation overall reported the following: Because profiling used bulk unsorted PBMCs, naive and antigen-experienced compartments could not be compared conclusively. The CMV infection status of donors was not known, potentially confounding age-related changes in expanded clonotypes. Observed TCR beta diversity per million T cells fell roughly linearly with age, and a significant reduction was already apparent by age around 40. There was a strong correlation between observed TCR beta diversity and the percentage of naive T cells measured by flow cytometry. Estimates of total diversity based on one million sequenced T cells were considered lower bounds and underestimates. Compared with the aged group, the long-lived group had more naive CD4+ T cells, fewer expanded clones and increased TCR diversity, suggesting age selection.

Libraries were prepared through 5' RACE. Sequencing instrument: Illumina HiSeq 2500. The second PCR ran for about 6 to 11 cycles and used a J-beta primer mix along with a sample-barcoded 5' primer. Each TCR beta cDNA molecule received a unique molecular identifier from a template-switch 5' adaptor carrying 12 random nucleotides. At least 2.5 million CDR3-containing paired-end reads were obtained from each sample. First-strand cDNA synthesis was performed from all RNA using the Mint cDNA synthesis kit, with priming by a TRBC-specific oligonucleotide. All cDNA was treated with uracil-DNA glycosylase and then went through a first 18-cycle PCR with the universal primers M1SS and BC2_uni_R. The authors' analysis ran thus. Each sample was normalized by randomly selecting 1 million high-quality reads, each carrying a distinct molecular identifier. Instead of being binned into consensus sequences, reads with shared molecular identifiers were discarded. MiTCR, run with a Q25 quality threshold and the strictest error-elimination algorithm, handled CDR3 identification, clonotype clustering and error correction. A nonparametric unseen species model with Euler transformation was used to estimate lower-bound total TCR beta diversity. The public reads were reprocessed in TCRdb via fastp at Q25 and MiXCR, keeping in-frame beta chains. Rows with a matching CDR3 protein are joined into one entry that keeps the most common DNA and genes. Here the V and J calls rest on TCRdb's processing, not on the authors' analysis. Recorded for this sample are more than 900,000 distinct CDR3 sequences; 20% to 25% of them occurred a single time. Jointly, the top ten make up around 0.75% of the sample.

The sample holds a few counts of this clonotype. It has no known antigen specificity. Per-base quality was not reported, and no clone a single base away is much larger than it. Donors were 30 to 45 systemically healthy Caucasian individuals from Russia aged about 6 to 100 years. Approximately 10 milliliters of peripheral blood were collected from each donor into EDTA-treated Vacutainer tubes. Ficoll-Paque density-gradient centrifugation was used to isolate PBMCs, with at least 6.5 million obtained per sample. Trizol reagent was used to extract total RNA from PBMCs, with at least 6 micrograms per sample. For every donor, an aliquot of PBMCs went through flow cytometry to measure the percentages of naive CD45RAhigh/CD27high T cells. These same records also appear under a second study, on T cells of mothers and their children. The second paper states: Donors were nine systemically healthy Caucasian individuals: three mothers and their six children. cDNA synthesis used all of the extracted RNA, with approximately 1.4 ug of RNA in each 15 ul reaction. In the second PCR, the M1S primer introduced both the sample barcodes and 2-4 random nucleotides. Over 8 million TCR beta CDR3 reads came from each mother, compared with approximately 3.1 million reads from each child. TCR recombination output is similarly shaped by thymic selection in related and unrelated pairs, with a minor effect exerted by inherited differences. Normalized repertoire overlap was always found to be slightly, but never significantly, higher in related mother-child pairs than in unrelated mother-child pairs. With a sensitivity of around 97 clones per million clonotypes, no persistent microchimeric T cell clones were detected. To look for features that set related mother-child pairs apart from unrelated individuals, the researchers ran deep NGS to compare the TCR beta repertoires of mothers and children. On average, the children were approximately 12 +/- 4 years old, while the mothers were 40 +/- 4 years old. After adapter ligation with NEBNext reagents, the libraries were sequenced on Illumina HiSeq 2000 with 100+100 nt paired-end reads. To prevent cross-contamination, the mother and child libraries were prepared one month apart and sequenced in separate runs. For each donor, between roughly 500,000 and 2,100,000 distinct TCR beta clonotypes were identified. Naive TCR beta clonotypes were estimated from low-frequency clonotypes matched to each donor's FACS-determined naive share, without sorting.

The material sequenced was blood. The source is a girl aged 2-10 years in good health.

The DNA sequence reads TGTGCCACCAGTGTCACACCCGGACAGGGCCGAGGGACTGAAGCTTTCTTT. This gives the protein CATSVTPGQGRGTEAFF. This receptor chain uses TRBV24-1 and TRBJ1-1, with 8 bases matching TRBD1. The germline V gene supplies CDR1 KGHDR and CDR2 SFDVKD. CDR3 length: 17 amino acids, cysteine to phenylalanine. Solely the CDR3 DNA is kept, with 51 bases framed from the first base. Germline trimming amounts to 5 bases on V and 5 bases on J, with 15 as the count of junction bases outside the gene matches.